The sequence of this T cell receptor beta chain was determined in a study of T cell changes during pregnancy in multiple sclerosis. Only in-frame clones appear in the TCRdb table, and some are missing; sequencing was by immunoSEQ multiplex PCR. The sample holds over 30,000 clones; 90% to 95% are singletons and the top ten take about 0.33%. The TCR originated in a female donor with multiple sclerosis, enrolled in a pregnancy study. Sequences were derived from CD4+ T cells from peripheral blood mononuclear cells, sampled after pregnancy.

As DNA, the CDR3 is TGTGCCAGCGAGACACTACCGGGAAACACCGGGGAGCTGTTTTTT. It codes for CASETLPGNTGELFF. This chain uses TRBV6-1 with TRBJ2-2; D possibly corresponds to TRBD2 (5 bases). Per germline, CDR1 MNHNS and CDR2 SASEGT. V gave up 8 bases and J gave up 2 bases, with 15 bases separating them. This CDR3 has 15 residues.